This T cell receptor beta chain is drawn from a study of control samples from healthy donors and cancer patients. The protocol was immunoSEQ multiplex PCR, while the TCRdb copy is restricted to in-frame clones and leaves out a portion. Of about 160,000 clones in the sample, about 94% are singletons; the top ten hold around 13%. Germline V lookup: CDR1 KGHDR, CDR2 SFDVKD. This CDR3 spans 16 amino acids. V trimming: 5 bases; J trimming: 0 bases; junction bases outside the gene matches: 5. The sequenced material came from PBMCs. The receptor's source is a man in his sixties with colorectal cancer. The chain couples TRBV24-1 to TRBJ2-5; 10 bases match TRBD2. Here the CDR3 DNA reads TGTGCCACCAGTGGTGGACTAGCGGAGTACCAAGAGACCCAGTACTTC. This gives the protein CATSGGLAEYQETQYF.